One and the same sample provided the 21 T cell receptor beta chains below, sequenced in a study of vaccination effects on CD4 cells after COVID-19. The antigens for these receptors are not known. TCRdb's table, derived via immunoSEQ multiplex PCR, lists solely in-frame clones and lacks some. The table shows about 66,000 clones, with around four fifths occurring only once. Sequencing was preceded by expansion of antigen-specific CD4+ T cells with viral peptide pools in the ViraFEST assay. After less than twelve days in culture, the CD4+ T cells were isolated. Of the BNT162b2 and mRNA-1273 vaccines, participants received two doses of one or the other. The specimen comprised CD4+ T cells from PBMCs cultured with HCoV-OC43 spike peptides, sampled after COVID-19 vaccination. Subset given: HCoV-OC43 spike overlapping peptide pool stimulation. The receptors come from a human donor who received a COVID-19 vaccine.

The chain combines TRBV19 with TRBJ2-5; D gene ambiguous. This CDR3 comprises 13 residues. Germline V gene sequence: CDR1 LNHDA, CDR2 SQIVND (reference sequence). Trimming took 2 bases from V and 1 from J, leaving 5 bases between them. For the CDR3, the DNA is TGTGCCAGTAGTATATCCCTCCAAGAGACCCAGTACTTC. Its protein product is CASSISLQETQYF.

V is TRBV6-2 or TRBV6-3 and J is TRBJ1-5; 8 bases align to TRBD1. The CDR3 length is 14 residues. V shed 5 bases and J 3 bases; nucleotides not matched to a gene: 3. CDR1 is MNHEY and CDR2 is SVGEGT in the germline V gene. In nucleotides, the CDR3 is TGTGCCAGCAGTCTGGACAGGGACAATCAGCCCCAGCATTTT. It translates to CASSLDRDNQPQHF.

The chain recombines TRBV6-2 or TRBV6-3 with TRBJ1-1; D gene ambiguous. Germline CDR1 is MNHEY and CDR2 is SVGEGT. V lost 1 base and J 4 bases, leaving 10 bases between the germline ends. The length of the CDR3 is 14 residues. The CDR3, as DNA: TGTGCCAGCAGTTACTATGGAGGAGTCACTGAAGCTTTCTTT. It codes for CASSYYGGVTEAFF.

This chain connects TRBV9 to TRBJ2-5; perhaps TRBD2 as D (7 bases). CDR3 size: 14 residues. V was shortened by 5 bases and J by 5 bases, with 16 bases between the two germline ends. CDR1 is SGDLS, CDR2 YYNGEE, per germline. DNA of the CDR3: TGTGCCAGCAGTCATCGGGGGGCCGGGGAGACCCAGTACTTC. Translation gives CASSHRGAGETQYF.

The chain recombines TRBV5-1 with TRBJ2-7, with 11 positions matching TRBD2. The J segment lost 6 bases and the V segment lost 1 base, leaving 0 bases of the junction unmatched. Per the germline V gene, CDR1 is SGHRS and CDR2 is YFSETQ. The CDR3 is made up of 13 amino acids. This CDR3 is CASSLTSGGEQYV. As DNA, the CDR3 is TGCGCCAGCAGCTTGACTAGCGGGGGCGAGCAGTACGTC.

The rearrangement joins TRBV11-2 to TRBJ2-5; a weak D match, TRBD2 (5 bases). V was clipped by 5 bases and J by 2 bases, with 9 bases between them. The germline V gene encodes CDR1 SGHAT and CDR2 FQNNGV. The CDR3 has 13 amino acids. In DNA, the CDR3 is TGTGCCAGCAGCCGGGGAGTACAAGAGACCCAGTACTTC. This codes for CASSRGVQETQYF.

This chain connects TRBV7-9 to TRBJ2-3, with TRBD1 identical over 9 bases. Per germline, CDR1 SEHNR and CDR2 FQNEAQ (reference sequence). This CDR3 has 14 amino acids. Losses at the gene ends were 5 bases for V and 7 bases for J; bases not matched to a gene: 7. Written as DNA, the CDR3 is TGTGCCAGCAGCCTGGGACAGGGAGTACATACGCAGTATTTT. Residues: CASSLGQGVHTQYF.

This chain uses TRBV7-2 with TRBJ2-1; 9 positions agree with TRBD2. V was pared by 4 bases and J by 5 bases, with 6 bases of the junction left unmatched. Germline V gene lookup returns CDR1 SGHTA and CDR2 FQGNSA. The CDR3 contains 15 residues. The CDR3 protein is CASSSAGGLNNEQFF. The CDR3 coding sequence is TGTGCCAGCAGCTCAGCGGGGGGCCTAAACAATGAGCAGTTCTTC.

V is TRBV6-5 and J is TRBJ2-3; TRBD1 aligns across 7 bases. The CDR3 spans 15 residues. With 4 bases clipped from V and 3 bases from J, the junction kept 7 bases outside the gene matches. In germline, CDR1 is MNHEY, CDR2 SVGAGI. In DNA, the CDR3 is TGTGCCAGCAGTTGCGACAGGGTAGGGACAGATACGCAGTATTTT. This sequence encodes CASSCDRVGTDTQYF.

The chain has TRBV7-7 and TRBJ2-2, with TRBD1 matching over 9 bases. The CDR3 is 13 amino acids. V dropped 9 bases and J dropped 5; count of bases not matched to a gene: 4. Germline V gives CDR1 SSHAT, CDR2 FNYEAQ (reference sequence). The CDR3 loop reads CARRDRETGELFF. In DNA, the CDR3 is TGTGCCAGACGGGACAGGGAAACCGGGGAGCTGTTTTTT.

In this sample, this clone turned up once. The rearrangement links TRBV9 to TRBJ1-1, with 10 positions matching TRBD1. Per the germline V gene, CDR1 is SGDLS and CDR2 is YYNGEE. The CDR3 covers 14 residues. V was clipped by 4 bases and J by 4 bases; unmatched bases: 4. The CDR3 region is CASSFRDRGTEAFF. As DNA, the CDR3 is TGTGCCAGCAGCTTCCGGGACAGGGGCACTGAAGCTTTCTTT.

This sequence joins TRBV19 and TRBJ2-3; TRBD1 matches at 9 bases. Germline values: CDR1 LNHDA, CDR2 SQIVND (reference sequence). The CDR3 length is 14 residues. V was clipped by 5 bases and J by 6 bases; unmatched bases: 6. The CDR3 DNA sequence: TGTGCCAGTAGTCTAGGGACAGGGCAGGATACGCAGTATTTT. This translates into CASSLGTGQDTQYF.

V gene TRBV9 combines with J gene TRBJ1-3; D is unresolved. Germline lookup yields CDR1 SGDLS and CDR2 YYNGEE. CDR3 length equals 13 residues. Deletions cut 0 bases from V and 3 bases from J, with 4 bases between. Here the CDR3 reads CASSVDVGNTIYF. In DNA, the CDR3 is TGTGCCAGCAGCGTAGATGTTGGAAACACCATATATTTT.

The J gene is TRBJ2-2, the V gene TRBV24-1; the match to TRBD1 covers 10 bases. The germline V gene encodes CDR1 KGHDR and CDR2 SFDVKD. The CDR3 length is 17 residues. J lost 1 base, V lost 4 bases, and 5 bases had no gene match. The CDR3: CATSESWDRGNTGELFF. In nucleotides, the CDR3 is TGTGCCACCAGTGAATCGTGGGACAGGGGGAACACCGGGGAGCTGTTTTTT.

The sample holds one count of this clone. The chain employs TRBV2 and TRBJ1-2; D might be TRBD1 (6 bases). CDR3 length: 14 residues. The germline gives CDR1 SNHLY, CDR2 FYNNEI. V lost 1 base and J lost 7, with 13 bases in between. The DNA of the CDR3 is TGTGCCAGCAGTGAAGTCGGGGGGCAAGGTGGCTACACCTTC. This sequence encodes CASSEVGGQGGYTF.

This clone was seen more than once but under ten times. The chain is built from TRBV18 and TRBJ2-1; 8 nucleotides agree with TRBD1. V was pared by 1 base and J by 7 bases, with 9 bases of the junction left unmatched. Germline CDR1 KGHSH, CDR2 LQKENI. The CDR3 contains 16 residues. CDR3 sequence (DNA): TGTGCCAGCTCACCACGAGGACAGGGAAGTGATAATGAGCAGTTCTTC. Its protein is CASSPRGQGSDNEQFF.

CDR3 protein: CASSRQANSGNTIYF. DNA for the CDR3: TGTGCCAGCAGCCGTCAGGCGAACTCTGGAAACACCATATATTTT. The chain recombines TRBV3-1 (or the pseudogene TRBV3-2) with TRBJ1-3; no definite D call. The CDR3 covers 15 residues. Deletions cut 4 bases from V and 0 bases from J, with 10 bases between. The V gene's germline CDR1 is LGHDT and CDR2 YNNKEL (reference sequence).

CDR3 DNA: TGTGCCAGCAGCGCCACCACAGTAGTAGCTGAAGCTTTCTTT. It translates to CASSATTVVAEAFF. The J gene is TRBJ1-1, the V gene TRBV7-9; D is undetermined. Trimming stripped 5 bases from V and 6 bases from J, with 16 bases between. The CDR3 totals 14 residues. Germline V gives CDR1 SEHNR, CDR2 FQNEAQ (reference sequence).

The rearrangement links TRBV18 to TRBJ2-3, with no clear D. The CDR3 sequence is 11 residues long. In germline, CDR1 is KGHSH, CDR2 LQKENI. Trimming left V 2 bases short and J 5 bases short, with 2 bases between. DNA for the CDR3: TGTGCCAGCTCACCATTAGATACGCAGTATTTT. It yields the protein CASSPLDTQYF.

The gene calls are TRBV24-1 and TRBJ2-1, with TRBD1 matching over 9 bases. CDR1 is KGHDR, CDR2 SFDVKD, per germline. The J segment lost 0 bases and the V segment lost 4 bases, leaving 3 bases of the junction unmatched. The CDR3 spans 16 residues. CDR3 sequence (DNA): TGTGCCACCAGTGAGGCGACAGGGGGCTCCTACAATGAGCAGTTCTTC. Its protein product is CATSEATGGSYNEQFF.

The chain recombines TRBV7-2 with TRBJ2-5, with TRBD2 identical over 8 bases. V was clipped by 5 bases and J by 5 bases; unmatched bases: 7. Germline lookup yields CDR1 SGHTA and CDR2 FQGNSA. The CDR3 length is 14 residues. CDR3 loop: CASSPGLVDETQYF. The CDR3 region has the DNA TGTGCCAGCAGCCCGGGACTAGTCGACGAGACCCAGTACTTC. Full variable domain (remainder filled in from reference TRBV7-2 and TRBJ2-5): GAGVSQSPSNKVTEKGKDVELRCDPISGHTALYWYRQSLGQGLEFLIYFQGNSAPDKSGLPSDRFSAERTGGSVSTLTIQRTQQEDSAVYLCASSPGLVDETQYFGPGTRLLVL.